This TCR beta chain was documented in a study of blood T cell repertoires in COVID-19. In the study overall: The United States, Italy and Spain were the sources of the acute and convalescent COVID-19 samples.

Original handling: Estimated nucleated cell counts came from reference gene primer amplification. TCRdb's table, derived via immunoSEQ multiplex PCR, lists solely in-frame clones and lacks some. Clone size and the V and J calls come from that table; the DNA yielded D and trimming. The sample shows 450,000 to 500,000 clones, 70% to 90% of them seen only once. The CDR3 has 14 amino acids. V was pared by 8 bases and J by 0 bases, with 2 bases of the junction left unmatched. The germline gives CDR1 LNHDA, CDR2 SQIVND (reference sequence). Participant-given clinical history determined each cohort assignment.

The rearrangement links TRBV19 to TRBJ2-2, with TRBD1 matching 8 bases. The sequence derives from a woman aged 55 to 70 who had recovered from COVID-19. Specimen: PBMCs or T cells enriched from blood (not recorded which). The CDR3 loop reads CASWDRPNTGELFF. CDR3 nucleotide sequence: TGTGCCAGTTGGGACAGGCCGAACACCGGGGAGCTGTTTTTT.